This T cell receptor (beta chain) was captured by sequencing in a study of blood T cell repertoires in COVID-19. For the study at large: Both acute and convalescent COVID-19 samples were obtained from the United States, Italy and Spain. Nucleic acid was either cDNA or gDNA, and it came from T cells, B-cell-depleted T cells, or PBMCs.

Participants, about 18 to 100 years old, spanned 25 or so US areas. Recovered status applied to Cohort 3 donors who had two consecutive negative PCRs. It also applied to those with clearance or with symptom resolution. The V end was cut by 6 bases, the J end by 1 base, with 11 bases between. The CDR3 extends over 14 amino acids. Germline V gives CDR1 MNHEY, CDR2 SVGAGI. Data came from immunoSEQ multiplex PCR; TCRdb stores just in-frame clones and leaves some out. The sample holds roughly 300,000 clones, approximately 92% seen once. V gene TRBV6-5 combines with J gene TRBJ2-3; a possible D gene is TRBD1 (6 bases). The specimen sequenced was PBMCs or T cells enriched from blood (not recorded which). The clonotype was recovered from a woman aged 25 to 45 who had recovered from COVID-19. The CDR3: CASRIRQGTDTQYF. Written as DNA, the CDR3 is TGTGCCAGCAGAATTAGACAGGGCACAGATACGCAGTATTTT.